One sample yielded the 8 T cell receptor beta chains listed below, sequenced in a study of blood T cell repertoires in COVID-19. TCRdb's table, derived via immunoSEQ multiplex PCR, lists solely in-frame clones and lacks some. The sample records under 350,000 clones, approximately 83% being singletons. The sequenced material came from peripheral blood. All receptors come from a woman in her 70s with acute or convalescent COVID-19.

The V gene is TRBV25-1, the J gene TRBJ1-1; D is possibly TRBD1 (5 bases). Germline loops: CDR1 MGHDK, CDR2 SYGVNS. This CDR3 spans 12 amino acids. Trimming took 2 bases from V and 10 from J, leaving 11 bases between them. CDR3 loop: CASSEGTGGAFF. In DNA form, the CDR3 reads TGTGCCAGCAGTGAAGGGACGGGGGGAGCTTTCTTT.

J is TRBJ2-5 and V is TRBV5-6; D is uncertain. Germline CDR1 reads SGHDT; CDR2 reads YYEEEE. CDR3 size: 13 residues. V was cut by 1 base and J by 1 base, with 5 bases left in between. This chain's CDR3 is CASSLTTQETQYF. CDR3 nucleotide sequence: TGTGCCAGCAGCTTGACAACCCAAGAGACCCAGTACTTC.

The chain joins TRBV5-5 to TRBJ2-2; a weak D match, TRBD2 (5 bases). Germline CDR1 reads SGHKS; CDR2 reads YYEKEE (reference sequence). V was cut by 4 bases and J by 6 bases, with 13 bases left in between. This CDR3 is 14 amino acids long. The CDR3 DNA follows: TGTGCCAGCAGCGAGGGCAGTTTGCCCGGGGAGCTGTTTTTT. It codes for CASSEGSLPGELFF.

Here the CDR3 reads CASSLNSRSPLHF. The CDR3 coding sequence is TGTGCCAGCAGCTTAAACTCCCGTTCACCCCTCCACTTT. The genes are TRBV7-3 and TRBJ1-6; D uncertain. From germline, CDR1 is SGHTA and CDR2 FQGTGA. V lost 1 base, J lost 9 bases, and 7 bases lay in between. The CDR3 has 13 amino acids.

The CDR3 region is CASSPGDGYRDIQYF. The CDR3 nucleotides are TGTGCCAGCAGCCCCGGCGACGGATACAGGGACATTCAGTACTTC. The chain recombines TRBV7-9 with TRBJ2-4; D is possibly TRBD1 (6 bases). V was trimmed by 5 bases and J by 8 bases, leaving 19 bases between them. CDR3 size: 15 residues. In germline, CDR1 is SEHNR, CDR2 FQNEAQ (reference sequence).

The table lists this clone with a few counts. The chain couples TRBV4-1 to TRBJ2-1; 7 nucleotides match TRBD2. V lost 1 base and J lost 5; bases outside the gene matches: 5. Per the germline V gene, CDR1 is MGHRA and CDR2 is YSYEKL. CDR3 size: 15 residues. CDR3 residues: CASSQGTRKDNEQFF. CDR3 bases: TGCGCCAGCAGCCAAGGGACTAGGAAGGACAATGAGCAGTTCTTC.

The CDR3 here is CASSLGGTGELFF. CDR3 coding DNA: TGTGCCAGCAGTTTGGGGGGCACCGGGGAGCTGTTTTTT. V gene TRBV27 combines with J gene TRBJ2-2, with TRBD2 as a possible D gene (6 bases). Germline V CDR1 and CDR2: MNHEY, SMNVEV (reference sequence). The V end was cut by 3 bases, the J end by 4 bases, with 6 bases between. The CDR3 sequence is 13 residues long.

The chain has TRBV7-9 and TRBJ1-4, with 7 bases identical to TRBD1. Germline-derived CDR1 and CDR2 are SEHNR and FQNEAQ (reference sequence). V lost 4 bases to trimming and J lost 5 bases; unmatched junction nucleotides: 10. The CDR3 contains 16 residues. CDR3 residues: CASSSFPGQYNEKLFF. CDR3 DNA: TGTGCCAGCAGCTCCTTCCCGGGACAGTACAATGAAAAACTGTTTTTT.